This is a list of T cell receptor beta chains from one sample in a study of cytomegalovirus exposure and HLA in healthy donors. Sequencing used immunoSEQ multiplex PCR; TCRdb keeps in-frame clones, though not all of them. The sample lists 100,000 to 150,000 clones, 80% seen once, with approximately 8.4% in the top ten. The sample consisted of PBMCs. The receptors derive from a man aged 30 to 45 in good health and CMV-seropositive. CDR3s include the opening cysteine and the closing phenylalanine or tryptophan. The D gene is left open where the match is weak.

J	V	D	length	CDR3	DNA
TRBJ1-2	TRBV28	.	16	CASSQPGGWTVNGYTF	TGTGCCAGCAGTCAGCCGGGGGGGTGGACTGTCAATGGCTACACCTTC
TRBJ1-1	TRBV18	TRBD1	16	CASSPLAGDRDTEAFF	TGTGCCAGCTCACCCCTAGCGGGGGACAGGGACACTGAAGCTTTCTTT
TRBJ1-2	TRBV4-1	.	17	CASSQEGTPVGIYGYTF	TGCGCCAGCAGCCAAGAGGGGACACCGGTGGGGATCTATGGCTACACCTTC
TRBJ1-5	TRBV4-1	.	18	CASSLRAGLGGGNQPQHF	TGCGCCAGCAGCCTAAGGGCGGGTTTGGGGGGGGGCAATCAGCCCCAGCATTTT
TRBJ2-5	TRBV18	.	13	CASSLDSRETQYF	TGTGCCAGCTCACTAGACAGTCGGGAGACCCAGTACTTC
TRBJ1-5	TRBV5-5	TRBD1	13	CASSSTGTQPQHF	TGTGCCAGCAGCTCGACAGGGACTCAGCCCCAGCATTTT
TRBJ1-3	TRBV9	TRBD1	16	CASSLWTGLSGNTIYF	TGTGCCAGCAGCCTGTGGACAGGGCTCTCTGGAAACACCATATATTTT
TRBJ2-1	TRBV27	TRBD2	17	CASGEGLVLGVYNEQFF	TGTGCCAGCGGGGAGGGGCTCGTCCTCGGGGTCTACAATGAGCAGTTCTTC
TRBJ1-5	TRBV19	.	14	CASTGVQGNQPQHF	TGTGCCAGCACGGGGGTCCAGGGCAATCAGCCCCAGCATTTT
TRBJ1-2	TRBV28	TRBD1	16	CASIKQGPGQGNGYTF	TGTGCCAGCATCAAACAAGGTCCGGGACAGGGGAATGGCTACACCTTC
TRBJ1-1	TRBV19	.	14	CASSIGGYGTEAFF	TGTGCCAGTAGTATAGGAGGGTATGGCACTGAAGCTTTCTTT
TRBJ1-2	TRBV7-2	.	11	CASSLAVGYTF	TGTGCCAGCAGCTTAGCTGTAGGCTACACCTTC
TRBJ2-7	TRBV2	.	14	CASTGGTVSYEQYF	TGTGCCAGCACCGGGGGTACGGTCTCCTACGAGCAGTACTTC
TRBJ2-2	TRBV27	.	18	CASSLGLRRGQNTGELFF	TGTGCCAGCAGTTTAGGGCTAAGAAGGGGACAGAACACCGGGGAGCTGTTTTTT
TRBJ2-7	TRBV5-1	.	14	CASSLEGVFAEQYF	TGCGCCAGCAGCTTGGAAGGGGTGTTCGCCGAGCAGTACTTC
TRBJ2-2	TRBV9	.	17	CASSTLSLDRNTGELFF	TGTGCCAGCAGCACCCTTTCCCTGGACAGGAACACCGGGGAGCTGTTTTTT